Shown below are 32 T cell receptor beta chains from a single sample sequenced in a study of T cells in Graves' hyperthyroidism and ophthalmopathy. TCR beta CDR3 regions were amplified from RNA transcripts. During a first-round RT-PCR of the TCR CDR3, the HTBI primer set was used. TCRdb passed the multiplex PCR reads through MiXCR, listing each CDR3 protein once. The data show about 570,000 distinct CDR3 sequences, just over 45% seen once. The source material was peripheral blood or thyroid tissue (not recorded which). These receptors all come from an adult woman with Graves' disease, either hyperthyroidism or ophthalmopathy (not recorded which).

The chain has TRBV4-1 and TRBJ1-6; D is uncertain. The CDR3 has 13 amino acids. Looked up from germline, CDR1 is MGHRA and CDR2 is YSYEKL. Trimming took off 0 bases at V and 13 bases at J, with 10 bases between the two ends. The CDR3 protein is CASSQELLTPLHF. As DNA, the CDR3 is TGCGCCAGCAGCCAAGAGTTATTAACGCCCCTCCACTTT.

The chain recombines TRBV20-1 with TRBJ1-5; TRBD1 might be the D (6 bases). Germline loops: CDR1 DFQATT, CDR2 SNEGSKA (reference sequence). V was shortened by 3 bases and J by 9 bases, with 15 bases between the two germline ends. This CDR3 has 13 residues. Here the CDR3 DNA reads TGCAGTGCTAGGATCGACGGGACAAGGCCCCAGCATTTT. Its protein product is CSARIDGTRPQHF.

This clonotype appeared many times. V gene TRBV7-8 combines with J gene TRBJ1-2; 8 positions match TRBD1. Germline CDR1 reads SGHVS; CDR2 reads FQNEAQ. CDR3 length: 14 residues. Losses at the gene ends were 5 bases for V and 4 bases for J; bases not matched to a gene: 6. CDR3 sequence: CASSALQGGYGYTF. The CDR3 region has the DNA TGTGCCAGCAGCGCTCTACAGGGGGGCTATGGCTACACCTTC.

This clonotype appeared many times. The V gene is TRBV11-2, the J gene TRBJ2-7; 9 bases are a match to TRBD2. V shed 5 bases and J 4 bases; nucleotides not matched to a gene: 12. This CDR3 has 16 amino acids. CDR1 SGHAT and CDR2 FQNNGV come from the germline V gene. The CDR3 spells CASSTFSSGRIYEQYF. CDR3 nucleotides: TGTGCCAGCAGCACCTTTAGTAGCGGGAGAATTTACGAGCAGTACTTC.

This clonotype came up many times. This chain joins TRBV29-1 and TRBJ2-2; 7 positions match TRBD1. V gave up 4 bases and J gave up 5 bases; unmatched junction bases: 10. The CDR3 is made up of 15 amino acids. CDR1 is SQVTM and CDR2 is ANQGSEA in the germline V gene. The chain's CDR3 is CSVAARGRVTGELFF. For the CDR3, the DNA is TGCAGCGTTGCGGCTAGGGGGCGAGTAACCGGGGAGCTGTTTTTT.

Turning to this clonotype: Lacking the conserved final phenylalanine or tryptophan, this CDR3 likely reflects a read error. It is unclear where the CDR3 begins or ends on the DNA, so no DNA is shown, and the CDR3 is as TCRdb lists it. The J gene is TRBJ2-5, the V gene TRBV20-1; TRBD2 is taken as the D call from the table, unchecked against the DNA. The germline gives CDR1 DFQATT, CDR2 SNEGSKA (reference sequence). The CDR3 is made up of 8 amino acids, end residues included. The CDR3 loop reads CSAGDFLA.

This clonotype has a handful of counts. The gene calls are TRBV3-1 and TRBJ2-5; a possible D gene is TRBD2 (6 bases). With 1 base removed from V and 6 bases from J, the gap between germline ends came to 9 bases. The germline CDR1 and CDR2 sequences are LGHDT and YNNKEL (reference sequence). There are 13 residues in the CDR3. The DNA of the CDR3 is TGTGCCAGCAGCCAAGGGGGGGTGAAGACCCAGTACTTC. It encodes CASSQGGVKTQYF.

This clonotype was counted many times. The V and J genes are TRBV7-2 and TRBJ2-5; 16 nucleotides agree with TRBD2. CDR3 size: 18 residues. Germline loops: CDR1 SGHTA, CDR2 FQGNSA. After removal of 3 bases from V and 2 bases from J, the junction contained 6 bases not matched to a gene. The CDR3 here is CASSFGTSGRGGQETQYF. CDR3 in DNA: TGTGCCAGCAGCTTCGGGACTAGCGGGAGGGGTGGGCAAGAGACCCAGTACTTC.

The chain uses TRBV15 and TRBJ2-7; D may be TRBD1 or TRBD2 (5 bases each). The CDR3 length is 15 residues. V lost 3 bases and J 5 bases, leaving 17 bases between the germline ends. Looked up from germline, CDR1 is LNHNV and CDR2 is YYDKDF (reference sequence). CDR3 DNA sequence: TGTGCCACCAGCAGGGCCGGGACGGGACGAGACGAGCAGTACTTC. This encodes CATSRAGTGRDEQYF. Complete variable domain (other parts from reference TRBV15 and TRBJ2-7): DAMVIQNPRYQVTQFGKPVTLSCSQTLNHNVMYWYQQKSSQAPKLLFHYYDKDFNNEADTPDNFQSRRPNTSFCFLDIRSPGLGDTAMYLCATSRAGTGRDEQYFGPGTRLTVT.

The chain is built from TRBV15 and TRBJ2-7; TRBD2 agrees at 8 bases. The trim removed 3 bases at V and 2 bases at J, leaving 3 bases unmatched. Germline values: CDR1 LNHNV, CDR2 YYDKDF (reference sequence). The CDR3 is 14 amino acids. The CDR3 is CATSRARGAYEQYF. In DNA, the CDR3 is TGTGCCACCAGCAGGGCGCGGGGGGCCTACGAGCAGTACTTC. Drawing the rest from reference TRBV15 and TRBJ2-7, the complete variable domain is DAMVIQNPRYQVTQFGKPVTLSCSQTLNHNVMYWYQQKSSQAPKLLFHYYDKDFNNEADTPDNFQSRRPNTSFCFLDIRSPGLGDTAMYLCATSRARGAYEQYFGPGTRLTVT.

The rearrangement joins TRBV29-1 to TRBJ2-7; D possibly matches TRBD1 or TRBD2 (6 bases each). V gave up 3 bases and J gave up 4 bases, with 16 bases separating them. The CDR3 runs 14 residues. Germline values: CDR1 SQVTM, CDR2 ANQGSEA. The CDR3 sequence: CSVEGLGGGYEQYF. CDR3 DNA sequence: TGCAGCGTTGAGGGTCTGGGGGGCGGATACGAGCAGTACTTC.

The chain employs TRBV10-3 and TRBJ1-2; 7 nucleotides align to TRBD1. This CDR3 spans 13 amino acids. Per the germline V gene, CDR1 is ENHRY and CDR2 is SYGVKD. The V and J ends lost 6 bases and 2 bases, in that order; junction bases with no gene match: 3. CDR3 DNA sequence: TGTGCCATCAGATTGGACAGGAACTATGGCTACACCTTC. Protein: CAIRLDRNYGYTF.

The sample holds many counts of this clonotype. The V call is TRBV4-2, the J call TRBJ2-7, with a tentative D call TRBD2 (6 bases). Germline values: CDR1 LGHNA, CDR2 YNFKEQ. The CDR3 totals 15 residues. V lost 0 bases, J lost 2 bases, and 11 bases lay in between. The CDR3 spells CASSQELLAPYEQYF. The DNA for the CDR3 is TGTGCCAGCAGCCAAGAGCTGCTAGCGCCCTACGAGCAGTACTTC.

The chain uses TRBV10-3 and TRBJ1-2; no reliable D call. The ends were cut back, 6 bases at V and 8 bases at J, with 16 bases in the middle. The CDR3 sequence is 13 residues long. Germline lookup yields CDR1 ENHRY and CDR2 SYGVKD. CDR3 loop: CAIRERASGGYTF. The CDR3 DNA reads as TGTGCCATCAGGGAACGCGCCTCTGGCGGCTACACCTTC.

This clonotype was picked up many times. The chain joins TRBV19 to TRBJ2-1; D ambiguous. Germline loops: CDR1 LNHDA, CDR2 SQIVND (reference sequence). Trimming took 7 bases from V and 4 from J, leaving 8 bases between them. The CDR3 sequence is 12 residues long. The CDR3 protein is CASTAEYNEQFF. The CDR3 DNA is TGTGCCAGTACGGCAGAATACAATGAGCAGTTCTTC.

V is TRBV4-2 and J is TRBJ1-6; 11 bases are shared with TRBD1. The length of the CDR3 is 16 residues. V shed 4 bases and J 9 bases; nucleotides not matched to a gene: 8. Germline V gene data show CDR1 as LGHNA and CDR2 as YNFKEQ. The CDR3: CASSLHMGTGGSPLHF. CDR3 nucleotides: TGTGCCAGCAGCCTACATATGGGGACAGGGGGTTCACCCCTCCACTTT.

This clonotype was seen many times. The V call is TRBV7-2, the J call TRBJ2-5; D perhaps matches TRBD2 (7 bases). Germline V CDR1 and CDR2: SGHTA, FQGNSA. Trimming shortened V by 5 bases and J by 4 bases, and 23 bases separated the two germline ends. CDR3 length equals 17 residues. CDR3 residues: CASSRRSRVGGGETQYF. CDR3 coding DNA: TGTGCCAGCAGCCGCCGCTCTCGTGTGGGAGGGGGAGAGACCCAGTACTTC.

This CDR3 is CAISEEGKKPQHF. In nucleotides, the CDR3 is TGTGCCATCAGTGAGGAGGGGAAGAAGCCCCAGCATTTT. The chain recombines TRBV10-3 with TRBJ1-5, with D perhaps matching TRBD1 (5 bases). V lost 2 bases and J 8 bases, leaving 10 bases between the germline ends. CDR1 ENHRY and CDR2 SYGVKD come from the germline V gene. The CDR3 runs 13 residues.

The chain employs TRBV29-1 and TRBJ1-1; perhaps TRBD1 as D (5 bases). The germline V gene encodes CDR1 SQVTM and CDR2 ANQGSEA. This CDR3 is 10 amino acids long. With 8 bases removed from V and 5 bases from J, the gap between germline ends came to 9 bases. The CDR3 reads CSSGLTEAFF. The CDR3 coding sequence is TGCAGCTCGGGGCTTACTGAAGCTTTCTTT.

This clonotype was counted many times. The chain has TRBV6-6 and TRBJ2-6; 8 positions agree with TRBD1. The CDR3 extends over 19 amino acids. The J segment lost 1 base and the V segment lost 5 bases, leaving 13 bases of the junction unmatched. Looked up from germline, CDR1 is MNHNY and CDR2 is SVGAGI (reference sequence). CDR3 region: CASSNLGTGSLSGANVLTF. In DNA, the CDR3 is TGTGCCAGCAGTAACCTCGGGACAGGTAGCCTTTCTGGGGCCAACGTCCTGACTTTC.

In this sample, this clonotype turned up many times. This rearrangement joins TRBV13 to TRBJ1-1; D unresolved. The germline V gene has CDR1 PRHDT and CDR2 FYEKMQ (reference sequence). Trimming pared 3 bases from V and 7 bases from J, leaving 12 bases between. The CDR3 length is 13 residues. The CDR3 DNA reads TGTGCCAGCAGCTTTTCCCTTCAGCGTGAAGCTTTCTTT. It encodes CASSFSLQREAFF.

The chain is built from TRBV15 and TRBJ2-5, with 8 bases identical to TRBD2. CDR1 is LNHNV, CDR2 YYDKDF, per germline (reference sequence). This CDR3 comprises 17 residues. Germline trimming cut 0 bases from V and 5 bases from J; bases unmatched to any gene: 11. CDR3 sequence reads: CATSRDSLREGMETQYF. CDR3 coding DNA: TGTGCCACCAGCAGAGATAGCCTACGGGAGGGCATGGAGACCCAGTACTTC.

The CDR3 loop reads CSVEQAGGFFGYTF. The DNA of the CDR3 is TGCAGCGTTGAGCAGGCAGGGGGGTTTTTCGGCTACACCTTC. V and J are TRBV29-1 and TRBJ1-2; 7 nucleotides match TRBD1. Germline assignment: CDR1 SQVTM and CDR2 ANQGSEA. The CDR3 sequence is 14 residues long. V was pared by 3 bases and J by 8 bases, with 12 bases of the junction left unmatched.

The CDR3 is CSASLAAAYNEQFF. The CDR3 DNA sequence: TGCAGTGCGAGTTTAGCGGCCGCCTACAATGAGCAGTTCTTC. The rearrangement links TRBV20-1 to TRBJ2-1, with D possibly matching TRBD2 (6 bases). There are 14 residues in the CDR3. The V and J ends lost 6 bases and 2 bases respectively, with 14 bases between them. The germline V gene has CDR1 DFQATT and CDR2 SNEGSKA (reference sequence).

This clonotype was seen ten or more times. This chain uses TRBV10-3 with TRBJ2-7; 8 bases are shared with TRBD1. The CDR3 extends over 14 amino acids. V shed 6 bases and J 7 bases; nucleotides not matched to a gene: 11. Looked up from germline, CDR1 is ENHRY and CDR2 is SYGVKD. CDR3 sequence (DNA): TGTGCCATCAGGGGACAGGCACCCAGGAGGGAGCAGTACTTC. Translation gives CAIRGQAPRREQYF.

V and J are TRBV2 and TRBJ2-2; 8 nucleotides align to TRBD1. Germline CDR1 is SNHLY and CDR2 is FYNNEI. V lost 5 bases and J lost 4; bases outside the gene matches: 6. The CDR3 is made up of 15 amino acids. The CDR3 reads CASSKDRVSTGELFF. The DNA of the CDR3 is TGTGCCAGCAGTAAGGACAGGGTGTCCACCGGGGAGCTGTTTTTT.

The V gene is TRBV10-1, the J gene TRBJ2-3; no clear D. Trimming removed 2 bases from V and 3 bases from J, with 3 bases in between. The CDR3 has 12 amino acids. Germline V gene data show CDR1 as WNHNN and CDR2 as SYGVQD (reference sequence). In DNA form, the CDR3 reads TGCGCCAGCAGTGAGAATACAGATACGCAGTATTTT. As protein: CASSENTDTQYF.

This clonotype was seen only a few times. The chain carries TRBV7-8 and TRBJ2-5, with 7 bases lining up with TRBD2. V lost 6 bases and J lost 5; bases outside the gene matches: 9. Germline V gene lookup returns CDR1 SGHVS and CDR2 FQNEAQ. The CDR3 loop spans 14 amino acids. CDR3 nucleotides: TGTGCCAGCAGACCAGCGGGGATGATGGAGACCCAGTACTTC. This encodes CASRPAGMMETQYF.

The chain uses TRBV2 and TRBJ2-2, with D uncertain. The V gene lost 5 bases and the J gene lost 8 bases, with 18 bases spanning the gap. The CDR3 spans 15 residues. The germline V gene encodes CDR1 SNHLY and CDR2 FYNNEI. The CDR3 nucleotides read TGTGCCAGCAGTCATCGTCCCGGGTATGATGGGGAGCTGTTTTTT. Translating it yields CASSHRPGYDGELFF. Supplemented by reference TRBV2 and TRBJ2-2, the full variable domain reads EPEVTQTPSHQVTQMGQEVILRCVPISNHLYFYWYRQILGQKVEFLVSFYNNEISEKSEIFDDQFSVERPDGSNFTLKIRSTKLEDSAMYFCASSHRPGYDGELFFGEGSRLTVL.

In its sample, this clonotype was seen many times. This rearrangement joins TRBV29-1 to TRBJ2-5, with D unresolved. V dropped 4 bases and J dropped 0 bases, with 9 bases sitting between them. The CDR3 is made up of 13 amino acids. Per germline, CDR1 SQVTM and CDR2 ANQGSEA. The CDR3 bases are TGCAGCGTTGCACACTCGTACCAAGAGACCCAGTACTTC. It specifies CSVAHSYQETQYF.

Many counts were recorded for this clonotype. The CDR3 is CASSGGPGKRNEKLFF. The CDR3 coding sequence is TGTGCCAGTAGTGGGGGACCGGGAAAGCGTAATGAAAAACTGTTTTTT. V is TRBV19 and J is TRBJ1-4; D might be TRBD1 (5 bases). Trimming stripped 5 bases from V and 4 bases from J, with 17 bases between. The CDR3 totals 16 residues. Germline CDR1 LNHDA, CDR2 SQIVND (reference sequence).

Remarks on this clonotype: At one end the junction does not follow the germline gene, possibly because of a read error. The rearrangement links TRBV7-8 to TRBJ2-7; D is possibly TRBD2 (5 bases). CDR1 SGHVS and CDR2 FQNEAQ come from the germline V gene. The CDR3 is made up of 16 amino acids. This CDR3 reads CASSPKRIPNTGELYF. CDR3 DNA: TGTGCCAGCAGCCCGAAGCGCATACCGAACACCGGGGAGCTGTACTTC.